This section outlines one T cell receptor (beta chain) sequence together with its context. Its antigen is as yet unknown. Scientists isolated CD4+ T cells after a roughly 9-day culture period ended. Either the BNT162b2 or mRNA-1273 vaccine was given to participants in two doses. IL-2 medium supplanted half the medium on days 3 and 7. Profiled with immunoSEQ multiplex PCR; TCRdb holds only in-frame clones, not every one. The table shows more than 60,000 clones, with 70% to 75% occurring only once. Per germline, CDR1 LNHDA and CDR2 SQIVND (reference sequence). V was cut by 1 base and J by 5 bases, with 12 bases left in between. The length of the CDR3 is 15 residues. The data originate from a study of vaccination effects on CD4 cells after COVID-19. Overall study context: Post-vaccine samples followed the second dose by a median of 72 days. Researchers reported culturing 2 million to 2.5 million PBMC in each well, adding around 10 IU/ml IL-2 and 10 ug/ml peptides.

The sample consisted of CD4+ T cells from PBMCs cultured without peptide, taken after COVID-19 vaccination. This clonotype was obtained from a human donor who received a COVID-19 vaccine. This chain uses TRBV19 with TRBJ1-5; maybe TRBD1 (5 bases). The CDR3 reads CASSIGRQGDQPQHF. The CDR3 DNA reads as TGTGCCAGTAGTATAGGGCGGCAGGGAGATCAGCCCCAGCATTTT. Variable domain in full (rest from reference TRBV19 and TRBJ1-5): DGGITQSPKYLFRKEGQNVTLSCEQNLNHDAMYWYRQDPGQGLRLIYYSQIVNDFQKGDIAEGYSVSREKKESFPLTVTSAQKNPTAFYLCASSIGRQGDQPQHFGDGTRLSIL.